Below, one T cell receptor beta chain is given with its context. Participants' own reports of clinical history determined their cohort assignment. These data belong to a study of blood T cell repertoires in COVID-19. Per the original methods: Amplified reference gene primers provided the basis for estimating nucleated cell counts. Using immunoSEQ multiplex PCR, the repertoire was profiled, and TCRdb retains in-frame clones only, with some absent. From that table come the V and J calls and clone size; the DNA was used to work out D and trimming. The sample records around 250,000 clones, approximately 90% being singletons. The CDR3 has 13 residues. CDR1 and CDR2 from the germline V gene are SQVTM and ANQGSEA. Between the trimmed V and J ends, which lost 2 bases and 0 bases, there was a span of 6 bases.

The sequencing sample was made of PBMCs or T cells enriched from blood (not recorded which). The clonotype originates from a young man who had recovered from COVID-19. The chain couples TRBV29-1 to TRBJ2-3; D is unresolved. The CDR3: CSVESTSTDTQYF. CDR3 DNA: TGCAGCGTTGAATCAACTAGCACAGATACGCAGTATTTT.